One sample yielded the 9 T cell receptor beta chains listed below, sequenced in a study of blood T cell repertoires in COVID-19. Clones were read by immunoSEQ multiplex PCR, and TCRdb kept only the in-frame ones, dropping some. Here the sample spans 200,000 to 250,000 clones, about four fifths being singletons. Source material: PBMCs or T cells enriched from blood (not recorded which). Receptor source: a man in his 60s who had recovered from COVID-19.

This chain joins TRBV7-2 and TRBJ2-4, with TRBD1 identical over 8 bases. From germline, CDR1 is SGHTA and CDR2 FQGNSA. J gave up 1 base and V 1 base, and 6 bases lay outside the gene matches. The CDR3 totals 17 residues. As DNA, the CDR3 is TGTGCCAGCAGCTTAGGTGGGGGGACAGGTGCCAAAAACATTCAGTACTTC. This sequence encodes CASSLGGGTGAKNIQYF.

This clone was detected a few times. The chain couples TRBV19 to TRBJ2-7, with D maybe TRBD1 (6 bases). The V and J ends lost 5 bases and 0 bases respectively, with 11 bases between them. Germline lookup yields CDR1 LNHDA and CDR2 SQIVND (reference sequence). This CDR3 spans 14 amino acids. This chain's CDR3 is CASSPRGSSYEQYF. The CDR3 region has the DNA TGTGCCAGTAGTCCTAGGGGGAGCTCCTACGAGCAGTACTTC.

This clone was observed a few times. This CDR3 is also generated by other DNA sequences in the sample. CDR3: CASSLTENQPQHF. The CDR3 nucleotides read TGTGCCAGCAGTTTGACAGAAAATCAGCCCCAGCATTTT. V usage is TRBV12-3 or TRBV12-4 and J usage is TRBJ1-5; possible D gene TRBD1, 5 bases. The V and J ends lost 3 bases and 4 bases respectively, with 7 bases between them. The CDR3 loop spans 13 amino acids.

The rearrangement links TRBV6-2 or TRBV6-3 to TRBJ2-7; tentative D call: TRBD1 (5 bases). The V end lost 2 bases, the J end lost 6 bases, and 11 bases lay between the germline ends. The CDR3 totals 13 residues. Germline V gives CDR1 MNHEY, CDR2 SVGEGT. The DNA of the CDR3 is TGTGCCAGCAGTTACGGGCAGGGCAGCGAGCAGTACTTC. As protein: CASSYGQGSEQYF.

This clone has more than one count but fewer than ten. This chain joins TRBV7-9 and TRBJ2-2; 11 nucleotides align to TRBD1. Trimming at V came to 5 bases and at J to 3 bases, leaving 5 bases not matched to a gene. This CDR3 is 16 amino acids long. Germline CDR1 reads SEHNR; CDR2 reads FQNEAQ (reference sequence). CDR3 DNA: TGTGCCAGCAGCCCTCGGACAGGGGGCGACACCGGGGAGCTGTTTTTT. Translating gives CASSPRTGGDTGELFF. Together with reference TRBV7-9 and TRBJ2-2, the CDR3 gives the full variable domain: DTGVSQNPRHKITKRGQNVTFRCDPISEHNRLYWYRQTLGQGPEFLTYFQNEAQLEKSRLLSDRFSAERPKGSFSTLEIQRTEQGDSAMYLCASSPRTGGDTGELFFGEGSRLTVL.

This rearrangement joins TRBV5-1 to TRBJ1-1, with 8 bases matching TRBD1. The CDR3 contains 14 residues. The germline gives CDR1 SGHRS, CDR2 YFSETQ. The V gene end was trimmed by 4 bases and the J gene end by 1 base; junction bases not matched to a gene: 3. CDR3: CASSRDRGNTEAFF. The CDR3 DNA reads TGCGCCAGCAGCCGTGACAGGGGGAACACTGAAGCTTTCTTT.

The chain joins TRBV7-3 to TRBJ2-6; TRBD1 agrees at 9 bases. V shed 5 bases and J 2 bases; nucleotides not matched to a gene: 10. The CDR3 totals 18 residues. Germline assignment: CDR1 SGHTA and CDR2 FQGTGA. The CDR3 DNA follows: TGTGCCAGCAGCCCGACGGGACAGGGAATCCCTGGGGCCAACGTCCTGACTTTC. The encoded protein is CASSPTGQGIPGANVLTF. The full variable domain, completed using reference TRBV7-3 and TRBJ2-6, is GAGVSQTPSNKVTEKGKYVELRCDPISGHTALYWYRQSLGQGPEFLIYFQGTGAADDSGLPNDRFFAVRPEGSVSTLKIQRTERGDSAVYLCASSPTGQGIPGANVLTFGAGSRLTVL.

The chain uses TRBV7-8 and TRBJ1-3; D remains ambiguous. Germline V gene lookup returns CDR1 SGHVS and CDR2 FQNEAQ. The CDR3 covers 17 residues. The V end was cut by 5 bases, the J end by 1 base, with 18 bases between. The CDR3 is CASSPQIPNRSGNTIYF. CDR3 in DNA: TGTGCCAGCAGCCCACAAATTCCAAACAGATCTGGAAACACCATATATTTT.

The rearrangement links TRBV5-4 to TRBJ2-2; D is perhaps TRBD2 (7 bases). CDR3 length: 16 amino acids. Per the germline V gene, CDR1 is SGHNT and CDR2 is YYREEE (reference sequence). Trimming shortened V by 1 base and J by 3 bases, and 13 bases separated the two germline ends. CDR3 DNA: TGTGCCAGCAGCTTGAGCGCGGGGGCCTACACCGGGGAGCTGTTTTTT. Translating it yields CASSLSAGAYTGELFF.